This T cell receptor beta chain was profiled in a study of tumor-infiltrating lymphocytes in localized non-small cell lung cancer. Study overall: The cohort mixed smokers and never-smokers, several histologies, and some post-neoadjuvant-chemotherapy samples. The study, taken as a whole, reports: Compared with uninvolved lung, tumors showed higher T cell infiltration by TCRbeta sequencing. Available tissue quantity limited TCR sequencing to a patient subset. Different pieces of the same tissue went to different assays, confounding technical variation with intratumor heterogeneity.

V shed 8 bases and J shed 7 bases, with 17 bases lying between them. Germline V gives CDR1 LNHDA, CDR2 SQIVND (reference sequence). The CDR3 is made up of 14 amino acids. To note about this clone: Its antigen remains unknown.

The method was immunoSEQ multiplex PCR; TCRdb's version includes in-frame clones alone and lacks a portion of them. The repertoire holds fewer than 11,000 clones, with around 76% as singletons. The chain has TRBV19 and TRBJ2-2; tentatively, D is TRBD2 (7 bases). This clonotype originated in a human donor with non-small cell lung cancer. The specimen was uninvolved lung tissue not adjacent to the tumor. The CDR3 here is CASRPGRGSGELFF. CDR3 DNA sequence: TGTGCCAGTCGACCTGGGAGGGGGAGCGGGGAGCTGTTTTTT.